This T cell receptor beta chain was observed in a study of response to subunit inactivated influenza vaccine. This clonotype was recorded a few times. TCRdb reprocessed the RT-PCR reads via MiXCR and lists one record per CDR3 protein. The table lists about 540,000 distinct CDR3 sequences, approximately 24% of them singletons. The germline V gene encodes CDR1 MNHNS and CDR2 SASEGT. CDR3 length: 15 amino acids. V shed 6 bases and J shed 4 bases, with 17 bases lying between them. These same records also appear under a second study, on T cells expressing NK-cell markers. From that study: The TCR beta cDNA came from 5'RACE template switching with UMIs. The authors derived TCR beta repertoires from sorted CD3+CD56+NKG2C+, CD3+CD56+NKG2C- and CD3+CD56-NKG2C+ T cells. One of the eight sequenced donors was seronegative, whereas the other seven were HCMV-seropositive. Expanded clones of NKG2C+ T cells had an unclear HCMV specificity.

Here the sequenced sample was CD4+ T cells sorted from PBMCs, taken 11 to 12 days after vaccination. The clonotype was recovered from a man aged 50 or older who received an inactivated influenza vaccine. The V call is TRBV6-1, the J call TRBJ2-3; TRBD1 might be the D (8 bases). The CDR3 region has the DNA TGTGCCAGCAGAAACAGGGGGGGCGTATCAGATACGCAGTATTTT. This translates into CASRNRGGVSDTQYF.